The 29 T cell receptor beta chains given below trace back to one sample, sequenced in a study of shared clonotypes between healthy human individuals (dated by TCRdb to the early 2020s). Libraries were made using the immunoSEQ multiplex PCR assay. TCRdb's version of the immuneACCESS table is confined to in-frame rearrangements and falls short of the full clone set. An unresolved V gene accounts for under half of the shortfall where checked; the remainder is of unknown origin. Present in this sample are roughly 2.2 million clones, approximately 90% of which were seen just once. The ten top clones hold 0.3% to 0.45% of the sample. The sample was naive CD4+ T cells from PBMCs. The cell subset or site label here, explained by the study, means: CD45RA+ positively selected. The receptor set was obtained from a man younger than 35 in good health. Some clones in this sample may be carry-over from other donors' samples.

This chain joins TRBV7-2 and TRBJ2-7; 8 bases line up with TRBD2. Unmatched junction bases numbered 15, after V lost 5 bases and J lost 3 bases. This CDR3 contains 17 residues. Germline V gene lookup returns CDR1 SGHTA and CDR2 FQGNSA. CDR3 region: CASSKGLGGNGFYEQYF. CDR3 bases: TGTGCCAGCAGCAAGGGACTAGGGGGGAATGGGTTCTACGAGCAGTACTTC.

Details on this clone: A read error may produce the germline difference seen at one junction end. The chain recombines TRBV29-1 with TRBJ1-1, with D hard to call. The CDR3 is 13 amino acids. Germline values: CDR1 SQVTM, CDR2 ANQGSEA. The CDR3 bases are TGCAGCGTGGTAGGTCTGAGGAACGCTGAAGCTTTCTTT. Residues: CSVVGLRNAEAFF.

V usage is TRBV6-5 and J usage is TRBJ1-1; no clear D gene. The CDR3 sequence is 16 residues long. CDR1 and CDR2 (germline): MNHEY, SVGAGI. Trimming cost V 3 bases and J 4 bases, with 18 bases left between them. DNA of the CDR3: TGTGCCAGCAGTTATAAACGCTGGCCTACAAGCACTGAAGCTTTCTTT. Its protein product is CASSYKRWPTSTEAFF.

This clone occurred once. V gene TRBV7-2 combines with J gene TRBJ2-7; 10 bases are shared with TRBD1. CDR1 is SGHTA, CDR2 FQGNSA, per germline. V lost 4 bases and J lost 5; bases outside the gene matches: 8. This CDR3 region has 15 residues. CDR3 protein: CASSSRGTGDDEQYF. The CDR3 region has the DNA TGTGCCAGCAGCTCCCGAGGGACAGGGGACGACGAGCAGTACTTC. The full variable domain, rest sourced from reference TRBV7-2 and TRBJ2-7, is GAGVSQSPSNKVTEKGKDVELRCDPISGHTALYWYRQSLGQGLEFLIYFQGNSAPDKSGLPSDRFSAERTGGSVSTLTIQRTQQEDSAVYLCASSSRGTGDDEQYFGPGTRLTVT.

This clone was recorded a few times. The same CDR3 can be traced to other DNA sequences in this sample. The CDR3 DNA follows: TGCGCCAGCAGTGGGCAGGGGGGAAACACTGAAGCTTTCTTT. It is translated as CASSGQGGNTEAFF. The V gene is TRBV5-1, the J gene TRBJ1-1; TRBD1 agrees at 7 bases. The J segment lost 2 bases and the V segment lost 5 bases, leaving 6 bases of the junction unmatched. This CDR3 has 14 residues. Per germline, CDR1 SGHRS and CDR2 YFSETQ.

V usage is TRBV6-5 and J usage is TRBJ1-3; maybe TRBD1 (6 bases). The germline V gene has CDR1 MNHEY and CDR2 SVGAGI. V shed 6 bases and J shed 0 bases, with 12 bases lying between them. This CDR3 is 15 amino acids long. The CDR3 DNA follows: TGTGCCAGCAGCCCTACAGGGCGCTCTGGAAACACCATATATTTT. Amino acids: CASSPTGRSGNTIYF.

This chain uses TRBV7-9 with TRBJ2-3; a possible D gene is TRBD2 (5 bases). V was clipped by 3 bases and J by 7 bases, with 8 bases between them. Germline CDR1 and CDR2: SEHNR and FQNEAQ (reference sequence). This CDR3 spans 12 amino acids. This CDR3 reads CASSLIANTQYF. The DNA of the CDR3 is TGTGCCAGCAGCTTGATAGCGAATACGCAGTATTTT.

The chain has TRBV5-6 and TRBJ2-1, with D tentatively TRBD1 or TRBD2 (7 bases each). CDR1 and CDR2 from the germline V gene are SGHDT and YYEEEE. The germline V and J ends were trimmed by 1 base and 13 bases, with 21 bases remaining between them. This CDR3 contains 15 residues. The CDR3 loop is CASSLTGAGAGDQFF. CDR3 sequence (DNA): TGTGCCAGCAGCTTGACAGGGGCCGGGGCGGGAGACCAGTTCTTC.

Regarding this clone: Other DNA sequences in this specimen translate into the identical CDR3. J is TRBJ2-7 and V is TRBV28, with D possibly being TRBD1 (5 bases). The CDR3 has 12 amino acids. Trimming took 1 base from V and 6 from J, leaving 7 bases between them. Germline loops: CDR1 MDHEN, CDR2 SYDVKM. The CDR3 DNA sequence: TGTGCCAGCAGTTTATCAGGGCTCGAGCAGTACTTC. Its translation is CASSLSGLEQYF.

This clone was observed a single time. The rearrangement joins TRBV12-2 to TRBJ2-3. TRBV12-2 corresponds to a pseudogene. This CDR3 has 16 amino acids. The CDR3: CASRLARAVDTDTQYF. Here the CDR3 DNA reads TGTGCAAGTCGCTTAGCCCGTGCAGTGGATACAGATACGCAGTATTTT.

DNA of the CDR3: TGTGCCAGTACAGGTCAATCTAATGAAAAACTGTTTTTT. Translation: CASTGQSNEKLFF. The gene calls are TRBV6-1 and TRBJ1-4; D is perhaps TRBD1 (5 bases). The germline V gene encodes CDR1 MNHNS and CDR2 SASEGT. CDR3 length: 13 residues. V was shortened by 9 bases and J by 3 bases, with 11 bases between the two germline ends.

This chain uses TRBV2 with TRBJ2-5; D gene unclear. The CDR3 length is 13 residues. From germline, CDR1 is SNHLY and CDR2 FYNNEI. Trimming took off 2 bases at V and 5 bases at J, with 9 bases between the two ends. CDR3 loop: CASSELWSETQYF. Written as DNA, the CDR3 is TGTGCCAGCAGTGAATTATGGAGTGAGACCCAGTACTTC.

This clone appeared a single time. V usage is TRBV5-1 and J usage is TRBJ2-3, with D maybe TRBD2 (7 bases). The CDR3 sequence is 14 residues long. In germline, CDR1 is SGHRS, CDR2 YFSETQ. V lost 4 bases to trimming and J lost 2 bases, with 11 bases between them. The CDR3 DNA sequence: TGCGCCAGCAGCGGGGGGGCCTTCACAGATACGCAGTATTTT. Translated: CASSGGAFTDTQYF.

V gene TRBV2 combines with J gene TRBJ1-3; the D gene is possibly TRBD1 (5 bases). Trimming removed 7 bases from V and 7 bases from J, with 11 bases in between. Germline V gives CDR1 SNHLY, CDR2 FYNNEI. This CDR3 contains 12 residues. The CDR3 is CASTTDVNTIYF. The CDR3 coding sequence is TGTGCCAGCACGACAGACGTCAACACCATATATTTT.

A word on this clone: The same CDR3 also results from other DNA sequences found in this sample. The V call is TRBV19, the J call TRBJ2-5; D gene ambiguous. Per germline, CDR1 LNHDA and CDR2 SQIVND (reference sequence). The CDR3 extends over 12 amino acids. V was cut by 2 bases and J by 3 bases, with 4 bases left in between. The DNA for the CDR3 is TGTGCCAGTAGTATACGGGAAGAGACCCAGTACTTC. Amino acid sequence: CASSIREETQYF.

The J gene is TRBJ2-5, the V gene TRBV4-1, with 10 bases that match TRBD2. Unmatched junction bases numbered 3, after V lost 4 bases and J lost 4 bases. Germline CDR1 and CDR2: MGHRA and YSYEKL. CDR3 length equals 14 residues. In nucleotides, the CDR3 is TGCGCCAGCAGCCCCGGACTAGCGGTAGAGACCCAGTACTTC. Its translation is CASSPGLAVETQYF.

V and J are TRBV19 and TRBJ2-2; a possible D gene is TRBD1 (6 bases). Trimming shortened V by 7 bases and J by 4 bases, and 13 bases separated the two germline ends. Germline V gene sequence: CDR1 LNHDA, CDR2 SQIVND (reference sequence). This CDR3 is 14 amino acids long. CDR3 protein: CASKTGQATGELFF. CDR3 DNA: TGTGCCAGTAAGACGGGACAAGCCACCGGGGAGCTGTTTTTT.

V usage is TRBV7-8 and J usage is TRBJ2-7; no firm D call. The CDR3 is 14 residues long. The germline CDR1 and CDR2 sequences are SGHVS and FQNEAQ. V lost 1 base, J lost 3 bases, and 10 bases lay in between. The CDR3 sequence: CASSLGGSFYEQYF. In nucleotides, the CDR3 is TGTGCCAGCAGCTTAGGGGGTTCCTTCTACGAGCAGTACTTC.

This clone was recorded only once. This chain links TRBV2 with TRBJ1-2, with 7 bases matching TRBD1. V shed 2 bases, J shed 4 bases, and the junction held 10 bases outside the gene matches. Germline V gives CDR1 SNHLY, CDR2 FYNNEI. The length of the CDR3 is 16 residues. The DNA for the CDR3 is TGTGCCAGCAGTGAACCGAGACAGGGTAGGGCCTATGGCTACACCTTC. Its protein product is CASSEPRQGRAYGYTF.

The chain links TRBV10-3 to TRBJ1-1, with TRBD1 matching 10 bases. The CDR3 loop spans 14 amino acids. Germline V gene data show CDR1 as ENHRY and CDR2 as SYGVKD. V lost 8 bases to trimming and J lost 10 bases; unmatched junction nucleotides: 13. The CDR3 is CAIRSEPRTGGAFF. As DNA, the CDR3 is TGTGCCATCCGCTCTGAGCCGAGGACAGGGGGAGCTTTCTTT.

This clone showed up just once. The rearrangement joins TRBV5-4 to TRBJ2-2, with 7 nucleotides matching TRBD1. CDR3 length: 17 residues. CDR1 and CDR2 (germline): SGHNT, YYREEE (reference sequence). V dropped 3 bases and J dropped 0; count of bases not matched to a gene: 8. The CDR3 DNA reads TGTGCCAGCAGCTCCGTGTCCGGGACAGCGAACACCGGGGAGCTGTTTTTT. Translating gives CASSSVSGTANTGELFF.

CDR3 nucleotides: TGCGCCAGCAGCTTCGGGACAGCTGAAAAACTGTTTTTT. Its protein product is CASSFGTAEKLFF. The chain links TRBV5-1 to TRBJ1-4, with 7 bases that match TRBD1. Germline assignment: CDR1 SGHRS and CDR2 YFSETQ. The trim removed 2 bases at V and 7 bases at J, leaving 2 bases unmatched. CDR3 length: 13 amino acids.

Only one count was recorded for this clone. This sequence joins TRBV2 and TRBJ2-2, with TRBD2 identical over 7 bases. The germline CDR1 and CDR2 sequences are SNHLY and FYNNEI. CDR3 size: 15 residues. The V gene end was trimmed by 5 bases and the J gene end by 6 bases; junction bases not matched to a gene: 9. The CDR3 bases are TGTGCCAGCAGTTACACCCGGACTAGTCCCGGGGAGCTGTTTTTT. Translated: CASSYTRTSPGELFF.

This chain joins TRBV15 and TRBJ2-1; the match to TRBD2 covers 10 bases. Germline assignment: CDR1 LNHNV and CDR2 YYDKDF (reference sequence). The CDR3 runs 16 residues. Losses at the gene ends were 3 bases for V and 10 bases for J; bases not matched to a gene: 12. The CDR3 DNA reads TGTGCCACCAGCAGTTATCTTGCTAGCGGGAGTCGGGAGCAGTTCTTC. Translation gives CATSSYLASGSREQFF.

This clone has only a few counts. The chain recombines TRBV6-4 with TRBJ1-5, with D possibly being TRBD1 (5 bases). Looked up from germline, CDR1 is MRHNA and CDR2 is SNTAGT. The V end was cut by 5 bases, the J end by 0 bases, with 14 bases between. The CDR3 sequence is 16 residues long. CDR3 sequence reads: CASSRKGQHSNQPQHF. The CDR3 nucleotides are TGTGCCAGCAGTAGGAAGGGGCAGCATAGCAATCAGCCCCAGCATTTT.

This chain uses TRBV7-9 with TRBJ2-2; 9 positions match TRBD2. CDR3 length: 16 residues. Trimming at V came to 5 bases and at J to 3 bases, leaving 7 bases not matched to a gene. Per the germline V gene, CDR1 is SEHNR and CDR2 is FQNEAQ (reference sequence). As DNA, the CDR3 is TGTGCCAGCAGCCAACGGGCGGGAGGGGACACCGGGGAGCTGTTTTTT. Its protein is CASSQRAGGDTGELFF.

The genes are TRBV27 and TRBJ1-1; a weak D match, TRBD1 (5 bases). CDR1 is MNHEY, CDR2 SMNVEV, per germline (reference sequence). The CDR3 contains 12 residues. V lost 3 bases and J lost 11, with 13 bases in between. CDR3 coding DNA: TGTGCCAGCAGTTTCCATGGGGGATTCGCTTTCTTT. Encoded protein: CASSFHGGFAFF.

The CDR3 region is CASSIFYRSGGVSFSDTQYF. The CDR3 DNA follows: TGTGCCAGTAGTATTTTTTATCGGTCAGGGGGCGTTTCTTTTTCAGATACGCAGTATTTT. The chain combines TRBV19 with TRBJ2-3; the match to TRBD1 covers 8 bases. CDR1 and CDR2 from the germline V gene are LNHDA and SQIVND (reference sequence). Germline trimming cut 3 bases from V and 4 bases from J; bases unmatched to any gene: 21. The CDR3 runs 20 residues. The full variable domain, completed using reference TRBV19 and TRBJ2-3, is DGGITQSPKYLFRKEGQNVTLSCEQNLNHDAMYWYRQDPGQGLRLIYYSQIVNDFQKGDIAEGYSVSREKKESFPLTVTSAQKNPTAFYLCASSIFYRSGGVSFSDTQYFGPGTRLTVL.

A remark on this clone: Mismatch with germline at one junction end may stem from a read error. This chain links TRBV28 with TRBJ1-2; 7 nucleotides agree with TRBD1. Germline lookup yields CDR1 MDHEN and CDR2 SYDVKM. The CDR3 has 17 amino acids. This CDR3 reads CASRRPGTEESKYGYTF. In DNA, the CDR3 is TGTGCCAGCAGGCGCCCGGGGACAGAAGAGTCTAAATATGGCTACACCTTC.